The 23 T cell receptor beta chains listed next were all sequenced from one sample in a study of T-cell memory formation after mild COVID-19. Using its own MiXCR run on the 5' RACE reads, TCRdb lists one record per CDR3 protein. Seen here are 250,000 to 300,000 distinct CDR3 sequences, around 15% observed once, and the top ten hold less than 30%. Sequencing was carried out using PBMCs or a T cell subset sorted from them (not recorded which). These receptors were obtained from a man younger than 35 who had mild COVID-19 (a few samples of this study predate the infection). Cell type and time point are not known.

The table lists this clonotype with a few counts. J is TRBJ2-7 and V is TRBV6-5; 8 nucleotides line up with TRBD2. V lost 5 bases to trimming and J lost 0 bases; unmatched junction nucleotides: 9. The CDR3 sequence is 16 residues long. The germline V gene has CDR1 MNHEY and CDR2 SVGAGI. DNA of the CDR3: TGTGCCAGCAGTCTACGAGCGGGGGAGAGCTCCTACGAGCAGTACTTC. This gives the protein CASSLRAGESSYEQYF.

The gene calls are TRBV4-3 and TRBJ2-4; TRBD2 might be the D (6 bases). The CDR3 spans 17 residues. The ends were cut back, 4 bases at V and 0 bases at J, with 16 bases in the middle. The germline V gene has CDR1 LGHNA and CDR2 YSLEER. CDR3 protein: CASSLSTGLRAKNIQYF. CDR3 coding DNA: TGCGCCAGCAGCCTCTCAACGGGACTTAGAGCCAAAAACATTCAGTACTTC.

This clonotype was seen only a few times. The V gene is TRBV19, the J gene TRBJ1-1, with D hard to call. The V end was cut by 3 bases, the J end by 7 bases, with 12 bases between. Per germline, CDR1 LNHDA and CDR2 SQIVND (reference sequence). The CDR3 is 13 residues long. DNA for the CDR3: TGTGCCAGTAGTATTTGGGCTCCAGATGAAGCTTTCTTT. Amino acids: CASSIWAPDEAFF.

The V gene is TRBV4-2, the J gene TRBJ2-7; 9 bases agree with TRBD1. V lost 0 bases to trimming and J lost 4 bases; unmatched junction nucleotides: 4. The germline gives CDR1 LGHNA, CDR2 YNFKEQ. The CDR3 spans 15 residues. The CDR3 loop reads CASSQDMGQGYEQYV. The CDR3 coding sequence is TGTGCCAGCAGCCAAGATATGGGACAGGGTTACGAGCAGTACGTC.

The table lists this clonotype with many counts. The rearrangement joins TRBV6-5 to TRBJ1-1; D uncertain. Deletions cut 5 bases from V and 1 base from J, with 14 bases between. The CDR3 runs 15 residues. Per the germline V gene, CDR1 is MNHEY and CDR2 is SVGAGI. The CDR3 here is CASSRLRARNTEAFF. In DNA form, the CDR3 reads TGTGCCAGCAGTCGACTGCGCGCCAGGAACACTGAAGCTTTCTTT.

The chain joins TRBV11-2 to TRBJ2-1; TRBD1 matches 9 bases. The CDR3 is made up of 15 amino acids. Germline lookup yields CDR1 SGHAT and CDR2 FQNNGV. Germline trimming cut 1 base from V and 8 bases from J; bases unmatched to any gene: 6. The CDR3 DNA follows: TGTGCCAGCAGCTTAGGCGGGACAGGGATCCATGAGCAGTTCTTC. Translating it yields CASSLGGTGIHEQFF.

This chain connects TRBV11-3 to TRBJ1-1; the D is unclear. The length of the CDR3 is 13 residues. CDR1 and CDR2 from the germline V gene are SGHNT and YENEEA. Between the trimmed V and J ends, which lost 5 bases and 1 base, there was a span of 8 bases. CDR3 sequence: CASSPNTNTEAFF. The CDR3 nucleotides read TGTGCCAGCAGCCCAAACACGAACACTGAAGCTTTCTTT.

Only one count was recorded for this clonotype. At one of its ends the junction is not consistent with the germline gene, which may arise from a read error. This chain joins TRBV7-7 and TRBJ2-2; tentative D call: TRBD2 (6 bases). The V gene's germline CDR1 is SSHAT and CDR2 FNYEAQ (reference sequence). The CDR3 runs to 14 residues. The CDR3 sequence is CASSLEPEGGELFF. The CDR3 nucleotides read TGTGCTAGCAGCCTAGAGCCGGAGGGCGGGGAGCTGTTTTTT. Full variable domain (rest looked up from reference TRBV7-7 and TRBJ2-2): GAGVSQSPRYKVTKRGQDVTLRCDPISSHATLYWYQQALGQGPEFLTYFNYEAQPDKSGLPSDRFSAERPEGSISTLTIQRTEQRDSAMYRCASSLEPEGGELFFGEGSRLTVL.

This clonotype has more than one count but fewer than ten. The chain has TRBV6-5 and TRBJ2-1; 8 nucleotides line up with TRBD2. CDR1 and CDR2 from the germline V gene are MNHEY and SVGAGI. V lost 8 bases and J lost 6; bases outside the gene matches: 9. The CDR3 runs 14 residues. The CDR3 coding sequence is TGTGCCAGCGCCAATCGGGGGGGGATCAATGAGCAGTTCTTC. Protein sequence: CASANRGGINEQFF.

The chain links TRBV11-2 to TRBJ1-1; D remains ambiguous. Germline lookup yields CDR1 SGHAT and CDR2 FQNNGV. CDR3 length: 15 amino acids. V was clipped by 7 bases and J by 0 bases, with 15 bases between them. The chain's CDR3 is CASTPRRVLNTEAFF. DNA of the CDR3: TGTGCCAGCACCCCTAGGAGAGTATTGAACACTGAAGCTTTCTTT.

This clonotype was seen a handful of times. The chain employs TRBV6-6 and TRBJ2-7; TRBD1 agrees at 9 bases. The CDR3 extends over 15 amino acids. V dropped 6 bases and J dropped 2; count of bases not matched to a gene: 8. Per germline, CDR1 MNHNY and CDR2 SVGAGI (reference sequence). The CDR3 bases are TGTGCCAGCAGATCGGACAGGGGTCGTGCCTACGAGCAGTACTTC. Residues: CASRSDRGRAYEQYF.

The CDR3 DNA is TGTGCCAGCAGCCAATTGGCCACCTCCTACGAGCAGTACTTC. Translating gives CASSQLATSYEQYF. This chain links TRBV4-2 with TRBJ2-7, with no clear D. This CDR3 region has 14 residues. Looked up from germline, CDR1 is LGHNA and CDR2 is YNFKEQ. Trimming took 2 bases from V and 0 from J, leaving 8 bases between them.

This chain connects TRBV2 to TRBJ2-7; 7 bases align to TRBD1. The CDR3 length is 12 residues. The germline gives CDR1 SNHLY, CDR2 FYNNEI. The V and J ends lost 6 bases and 5 bases, in that order; junction bases with no gene match: 4. The CDR3 nucleotides read TGTGCCAGCAGCAGACAGGGTCACGAGCAGTACTTC. Translation gives CASSRQGHEQYF.

This sequence joins TRBV24-1 and TRBJ1-5; D gene ambiguous. This CDR3 is 13 amino acids long. CDR1 and CDR2 (germline): KGHDR, SFDVKD. V lost 2 bases to trimming and J lost 3 bases, with 4 bases between them. This CDR3 is CATSDSLNQPQHF. In nucleotides, the CDR3 is TGTGCCACCAGTGATTCCCTCAATCAGCCCCAGCATTTT.

This chain joins TRBV4-1 and TRBJ1-5, with 7 bases matching TRBD1. The CDR3 totals 18 residues. The V gene's germline CDR1 is MGHRA and CDR2 YSYEKL. The V gene end was trimmed by 2 bases and the J gene end by 0 bases; junction bases not matched to a gene: 10. The chain's CDR3 is CASSQFHGDSYSNQPQHF. CDR3 in DNA: TGCGCCAGCAGCCAATTCCACGGGGACAGCTATAGCAATCAGCCCCAGCATTTT.

This clonotype was recorded a few times. The V call is TRBV10-3, the J call TRBJ2-7, with TRBD1 matching over 7 bases. The junction had 8 bases not matched to a gene; V was cut back by 6 bases and J by 3 bases. CDR1 and CDR2 (germline): ENHRY, SYGVKD. The CDR3 runs 14 residues. DNA for the CDR3: TGTGCCATCAGCCCCGGGACAGCGCTCTACGAGCAGTACTTC. It is translated as CAISPGTALYEQYF.

The table lists this clonotype with a few counts. The genes are TRBV6-1 and TRBJ1-5; D may be TRBD1 (5 bases). The CDR3 spans 15 residues. Germline V gene lookup returns CDR1 MNHNS and CDR2 SASEGT. V was pared by 6 bases and J by 7 bases, with 19 bases between. CDR3 sequence reads: CASRTDRRFAQPQHF. The CDR3 nucleotides read TGTGCCAGCAGGACTGACAGACGATTTGCCCAGCCCCAGCATTTT.

This clonotype was observed a few times. The genes are TRBV14 and TRBJ2-7; 9 bases are a match to TRBD1. The CDR3 consists of 15 residues. Germline values: CDR1 SGHDN, CDR2 FVKESK. Trimming removed 3 bases from V and 3 bases from J; junction bases left unmatched: 6. CDR3: CASSHRDREYYEQYF. The CDR3 coding sequence is TGTGCCAGCAGCCACCGGGACAGGGAGTACTACGAGCAGTACTTC.

V usage is TRBV14 and J usage is TRBJ2-1; a possible D gene is TRBD2 (5 bases). Trimming took 4 bases from V and 15 from J, leaving 19 bases between them. CDR1 and CDR2 (germline): SGHDN, FVKESK. This CDR3 has 13 amino acids. The CDR3 region is CASSLAGGRRLFF. CDR3 sequence (DNA): TGTGCCAGCAGCCTCGCCGGAGGCAGGAGATTGTTCTTC.

Ten or more counts support this clonotype. The V and J genes are TRBV4-3 and TRBJ2-1; a weak D match, TRBD2 (5 bases). Trimming took 0 bases from V and 9 from J, leaving 15 bases between them. Germline V gene sequence: CDR1 LGHNA, CDR2 YSLEER. This CDR3 comprises 15 residues. The CDR3 reads CASSQEFRPRGEQFF. CDR3 nucleotide sequence: TGCGCCAGCAGCCAAGAGTTCCGACCTCGGGGTGAGCAGTTCTTC.

V and J are TRBV18 and TRBJ2-7; D gene ambiguous. Germline CDR1 KGHSH, CDR2 LQKENI. The CDR3 is made up of 15 amino acids. Trimming cost V 2 bases and J 0 bases, with 11 bases left between them. CDR3 bases: TGTGCCAGCTCACCAGCGCCAGCCCTCTCCTACGAGCAGTACGTC. It yields the protein CASSPAPALSYEQYV.

This clonotype was seen a few times. CDR3 sequence reads: CSDDLAYTQYF. CDR3 DNA: TGCAGCGATGACCTAGCGTATACGCAGTATTTT. The chain joins TRBV29-1 to TRBJ2-3; D possibly corresponds to TRBD2 (6 bases). The CDR3 has 11 residues. Trimming shortened V by 7 bases and J by 7 bases, and 12 bases separated the two germline ends. Germline CDR1 and CDR2: SQVTM and ANQGSEA.

The V gene is TRBV5-1, the J gene TRBJ2-7; a weak D match, TRBD2 (5 bases). Trimming left V 4 bases short and J 0 bases short, with 26 bases between. Looked up from germline, CDR1 is SGHRS and CDR2 is YFSETQ. The CDR3 runs 19 residues. CDR3 sequence: CASSVWESLSAFLSYEQYV. The CDR3 nucleotides are TGCGCCAGCAGCGTTTGGGAGAGTCTCTCGGCCTTCCTCTCCTACGAGCAGTACGTC.